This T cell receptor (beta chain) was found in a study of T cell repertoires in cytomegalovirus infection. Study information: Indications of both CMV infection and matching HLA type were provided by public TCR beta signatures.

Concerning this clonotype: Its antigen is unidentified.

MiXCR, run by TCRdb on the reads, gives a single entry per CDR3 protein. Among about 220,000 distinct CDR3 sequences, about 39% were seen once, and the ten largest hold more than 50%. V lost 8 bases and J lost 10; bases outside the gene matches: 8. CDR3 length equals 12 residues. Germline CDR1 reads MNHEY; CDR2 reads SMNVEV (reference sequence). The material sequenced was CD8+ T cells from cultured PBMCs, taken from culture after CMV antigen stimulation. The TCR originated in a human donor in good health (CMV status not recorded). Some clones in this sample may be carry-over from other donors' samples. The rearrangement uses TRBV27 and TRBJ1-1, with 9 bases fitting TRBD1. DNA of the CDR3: TGTGCCAGCGGGACAGGGCTAATGGTAGCTTTCTTT. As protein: CASGTGLMVAFF.